This entry describes one T cell receptor beta chain. CD8+ and CD4+ T cells circulating in blood were sequenced for TCR beta. Each Susac syndrome patient had definite or probable disease by recently defined criteria. The CDR3 runs to 16 residues. V lost 4 bases and J lost 4; bases outside the gene matches: 9. The germline V gene encodes CDR1 DFQATT and CDR2 SNEGSKA (reference sequence). The data belong to a study of CD8 T cells in Susac syndrome. An input of about 0.5 to 1 ug of RNA was subjected to reverse transcription using random hexamers. Amplification of TCR beta CDR3 was carried out by immunoSEQ multiplex PCR, which covered 54 Vbeta and 13 Jbeta segments. TCRdb called the immunoSEQ multiplex PCR reads again in MiXCR, with one record for every CDR3 protein. The sample has about 140,000 distinct CDR3 sequences; approximately 95% are singletons.

The chain joins TRBV20-1 to TRBJ2-3, with 12 bases aligning to TRBD2. The TCR comes from a human donor with Susac syndrome. Material: CD4+ T cells from PBMCs. As DNA, the CDR3 is TGCAGTGCTAAGGGTGGGACTAGCGGGCTCGCAGATACGCAGTATTTT. Translated: CSAKGGTSGLADTQYF.